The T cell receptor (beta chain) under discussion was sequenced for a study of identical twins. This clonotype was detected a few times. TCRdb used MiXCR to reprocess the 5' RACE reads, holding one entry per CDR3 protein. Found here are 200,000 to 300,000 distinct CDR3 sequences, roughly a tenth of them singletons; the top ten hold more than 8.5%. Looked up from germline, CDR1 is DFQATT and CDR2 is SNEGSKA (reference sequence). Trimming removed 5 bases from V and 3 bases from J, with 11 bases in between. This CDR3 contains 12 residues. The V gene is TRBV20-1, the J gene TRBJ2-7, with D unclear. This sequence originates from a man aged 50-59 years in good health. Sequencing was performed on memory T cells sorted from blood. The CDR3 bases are TGCAGTGCTCCCCAGTCGGGCTACGAGCAGTACTTC. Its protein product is CSAPQSGYEQYF.